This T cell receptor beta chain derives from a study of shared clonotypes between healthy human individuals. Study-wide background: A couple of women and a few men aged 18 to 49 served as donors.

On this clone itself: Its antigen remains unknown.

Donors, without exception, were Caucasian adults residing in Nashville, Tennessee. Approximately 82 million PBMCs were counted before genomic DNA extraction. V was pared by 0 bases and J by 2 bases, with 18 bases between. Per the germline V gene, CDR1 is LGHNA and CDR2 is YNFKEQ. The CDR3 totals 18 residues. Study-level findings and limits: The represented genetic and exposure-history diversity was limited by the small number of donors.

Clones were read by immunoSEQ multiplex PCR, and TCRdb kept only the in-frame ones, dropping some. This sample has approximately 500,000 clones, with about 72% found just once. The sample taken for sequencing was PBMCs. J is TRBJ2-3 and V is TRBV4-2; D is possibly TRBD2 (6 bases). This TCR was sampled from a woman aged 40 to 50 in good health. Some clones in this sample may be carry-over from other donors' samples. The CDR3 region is CASSQDLPTAGLTDTQYF. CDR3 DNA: TGTGCCAGCAGCCAAGACCTCCCTACAGCGGGCCTCACAGATACGCAGTATTTT.